This TCR beta chain derives from a study of T cells and Merkel cell carcinoma outcomes. Germline V lookup: CDR1 MGHRA, CDR2 YSYEKL. V gave up 0 bases and J gave up 7 bases, with 16 bases separating them. This CDR3 contains 15 residues. Sequencing was performed with immunoSEQ multiplex PCR; in TCRdb, only in-frame clones are kept and a portion is missing. The sample lists fewer than 400 clones, about nine tenths occurring once. Sequenced material: tumor tissue from Merkel cell carcinoma. This sequence originates from a human donor with Merkel cell carcinoma. This chain connects TRBV4-1 to TRBJ2-7; no clear D. CDR3 nucleotide sequence: TGCGCCAGCAGCCAAGATAGGCCAGCTCCTGGGGAGCAGTACTTC. Its protein is CASSQDRPAPGEQYF.